The present entry profiles one TCR beta chain with its context. The repertoire was sequenced with immunoSEQ multiplex PCR; TCRdb's copy has only in-frame clones and lacks some. The sample lists around 220,000 clones; roughly 84% were seen once. This record belongs to a study of blood T cell repertoires in COVID-19. Turning to the study itself: Italy, Spain and the United States were the sources of the convalescent and acute COVID-19 samples.

V shed 6 bases and J 8 bases; nucleotides not matched to a gene: 7. Germline V CDR1 and CDR2: MNHEY, SMNVEV (reference sequence). CDR3 size: 14 residues. The chain has TRBV27 and TRBJ1-2; 12 bases line up with TRBD1. The sequence came from a woman aged 40 to 50 who had recovered from COVID-19. Sequenced sample: PBMCs or T cells enriched from blood (not recorded which). CDR3 DNA sequence: TGTGCCAGCAGACCGGGACAGGGGGCAGGAGGCTACACCTTC. Residues: CASRPGQGAGGYTF.